This T cell receptor (beta chain) was retrieved from a study of shared clonotypes between healthy human individuals. Recent acute infections and vaccinations were absent in the healthy HIV-negative adult donors. Per germline, CDR1 MNHEY and CDR2 SMNVEV (reference sequence). V was pared by 6 bases and J by 1 base, with 5 bases between. The CDR3 length is 12 residues. An assay was performed, and its level was deep. Genomic DNA belonging to each subset was distributed in equal measure over several immunoSEQ plates. Assay used: immunoSEQ multiplex PCR; TCRdb lists only in-frame clones, some missing. The repertoire holds around 500,000 clones, with 70% to 85% as singletons.

The sequencing sample was made of PBMCs. This receptor was taken from a woman aged 40 to 49 in good health. Some clones in this sample may be carry-over from other donors' samples. The gene calls are TRBV27 and TRBJ2-3, with a weak D call TRBD1 (5 bases). CDR3: CASRTGTDTQYF. DNA for the CDR3: TGTGCCAGCAGGACAGGCACAGATACGCAGTATTTT.